The 25 T cell receptor beta chains reported below all come from one sample, sequenced in a study of T cell responses to AZD1222 COVID-19 vaccine. Method: immunoSEQ multiplex PCR; TCRdb's copy keeps in-frame clones and lacks some. Of 150,000 to 180,000 clones in the sample, roughly nine tenths are singletons; the top ten hold 3% to 3.5%. Sample: peripheral blood, taken on day 0 of AZD1222 vaccination. The receptors were sampled from an adult in good health.

This clone appeared a few times. The rearrangement joins TRBV9 to TRBJ1-2, with 7 bases identical to TRBD1. The CDR3 contains 14 residues. Per the germline V gene, CDR1 is SGDLS and CDR2 is YYNGEE. V lost 3 bases to trimming and J lost 3 bases; unmatched junction nucleotides: 5. The CDR3 reads CASSAGTAHYGYTF. The CDR3 nucleotides are TGTGCCAGCAGCGCCGGGACAGCACACTATGGCTACACCTTC.

The chain couples TRBV16 to TRBJ2-1; 9 nucleotides align to TRBD2. The V segment lost 0 bases and the J segment 7 bases; nucleotides outside the gene matches: 1. In germline, CDR1 is KGHSY, CDR2 FQNENV. The CDR3 runs 14 residues. CDR3 region: CASSQSRGGNEQFF. CDR3 bases: TGTGCCAGCAGCCAATCGCGGGGGGGAAATGAGCAGTTCTTC. The whole variable domain, remainder taken from reference TRBV16 and TRBJ2-1, is GEEVAQTPKHLVRGEGQKAKLYCAPIKGHSYVFWYQQVLKNEFKFLISFQNENVFDETGMPKERFSAKCLPNSPCSLEIQATKLEDSAVYFCASSQSRGGNEQFFGPGTRLTVL.

The gene calls are TRBV7-9 and TRBJ1-3; D may be TRBD1 (5 bases). This CDR3 has 15 amino acids. V dropped 5 bases and J dropped 10 bases, with 21 bases sitting between them. CDR1 and CDR2 (germline): SEHNR, FQNEAQ (reference sequence). The CDR3: CASSPLPGHRLTIYF. The CDR3 DNA reads as TGTGCCAGCAGCCCTTTGCCTGGACATCGCTTGACCATATATTTT. Filled out from reference TRBV7-9 and TRBJ1-3, the complete variable domain reads DTGVSQNPRHKITKRGQNVTFRCDPISEHNRLYWYRQTLGQGPEFLTYFQNEAQLEKSRLLSDRFSAERPKGSFSTLEIQRTEQGDSAMYLCASSPLPGHRLTIYFGEGSWLTVV.

V and J are TRBV7-2 and TRBJ2-1; D unresolved. Per germline, CDR1 SGHTA and CDR2 FQGNSA. The CDR3 covers 15 residues. V was cut by 2 bases and J by 5 bases, with 13 bases left in between. CDR3 loop: CASSLQGHRNNEQFF. The CDR3, as DNA: TGTGCCAGCAGCTTACAAGGGCACCGGAACAATGAGCAGTTCTTC.

The chain carries TRBV11-3 and TRBJ1-1; D unresolved. The germline V gene encodes CDR1 SGHNT and CDR2 YENEEA. This CDR3 has 16 residues. Trimming shortened V by 1 base and J by 4 bases, and 16 bases separated the two germline ends. The CDR3 sequence: CASSLVLVEDCTEAFF. The DNA of the CDR3 is TGTGCCAGCAGCTTAGTATTAGTGGAGGACTGCACTGAAGCTTTCTTT.

This chain connects TRBV21-1 to TRBJ1-5. TRBV21-1 is assigned pseudogene status. CDR3 size: 18 residues. The CDR3 region is CASSKVGGRKGGNQPQHF. The CDR3 DNA reads TGTGCCAGCAGCAAAGTTGGGGGTAGAAAGGGAGGCAATCAGCCCCAGCATTTT.

This rearrangement joins TRBV6-5 to TRBJ1-4; no firm D call. V was shortened by 7 bases and J by 4 bases, with 13 bases between the two germline ends. Germline CDR1 reads MNHEY; CDR2 reads SVGAGI. The CDR3 has 14 residues. CDR3 sequence: CASTKDSINEKLFF. CDR3 sequence (DNA): TGTGCCAGCACCAAAGACTCAATTAATGAAAAACTGTTTTTT.

A single count supports this clone. The rearrangement joins TRBV3-1 (or the pseudogene TRBV3-2) to TRBJ1-5, with D uncertain. Trimming took 2 bases from V and 1 from J, leaving 6 bases between them. This CDR3 is 14 amino acids long. Germline assignment: CDR1 LGHDT and CDR2 YNNKEL (reference sequence). The CDR3 protein is CASSQLGSNQPQHF. CDR3 nucleotides: TGTGCCAGCAGCCAACTCGGGAGCAATCAGCCCCAGCATTTT.

V gene TRBV4-3 combines with J gene TRBJ2-1; 10 nucleotides line up with TRBD1. Losses at the gene ends were 3 bases for V and 7 bases for J; bases not matched to a gene: 6. The CDR3 runs to 15 residues. The V gene's germline CDR1 is LGHNA and CDR2 YSLEER. The CDR3 region has the DNA TGCGCCAGCAGCCACCCGGGACAGGGGTTTAATGAGCAGTTCTTC. Its translation is CASSHPGQGFNEQFF.

This chain connects TRBV6-5 to TRBJ2-5; 7 nucleotides align to TRBD1. The CDR3 is made up of 14 amino acids. The V gene end was trimmed by 5 bases and the J gene end by 2 bases; junction bases not matched to a gene: 5. Looked up from germline, CDR1 is MNHEY and CDR2 is SVGAGI. The CDR3 DNA sequence: TGTGCCAGCAGTCCAACAGGGGTTCAAGAGACCCAGTACTTC. Protein sequence: CASSPTGVQETQYF.

This sequence joins TRBV6-4 and TRBJ1-4, with D hard to call. V lost 6 bases and J 5 bases, leaving 16 bases between the germline ends. This CDR3 has 15 residues. The germline CDR1 and CDR2 sequences are MRHNA and SNTAGT. The CDR3 spells CASRKTRILNEKLFF. The CDR3 DNA reads as TGTGCCAGCAGGAAAACACGAATACTGAATGAAAAACTGTTTTTT.

The J gene is TRBJ1-1, the V gene TRBV6-2 or TRBV6-3, with D perhaps TRBD1 (6 bases). V lost 0 bases, J lost 4 bases, and 9 bases lay in between. The CDR3 is made up of 14 amino acids. CDR1 is MNHEY, CDR2 SVGEGT, per germline. For the CDR3, the DNA is TGTGCCAGCAGTTACTCGACGGGGGCCACTGAAGCTTTCTTT. Translating gives CASSYSTGATEAFF.

The rearrangement links TRBV19 to TRBJ2-1; no clear D. The CDR3 totals 15 residues. Between the trimmed V and J ends, which lost 3 bases and 1 base, there was a span of 10 bases. Germline CDR1 reads LNHDA; CDR2 reads SQIVND (reference sequence). The CDR3 bases are TGTGCCAGTAGTATGGAAGCGAGTTCCTACAATGAGCAGTTCTTC. This encodes CASSMEASSYNEQFF.

CDR3 residues: CASSYRVGEPQHF. The CDR3 DNA is TGTGCCAGCAGTTACAGGGTCGGGGAGCCCCAGCATTTT. The chain uses TRBV6-2 or TRBV6-3 and TRBJ1-5, with D hard to call. The germline V gene has CDR1 MNHEY and CDR2 SVGEGT. The ends were cut back, 2 bases at V and 8 bases at J, with 10 bases in the middle. This CDR3 is 13 amino acids long.

The chain links TRBV9 to TRBJ2-2; D is perhaps TRBD1 (7 bases). The CDR3 extends over 16 amino acids. Looked up from germline, CDR1 is SGDLS and CDR2 is YYNGEE. Trimming left V 2 bases short and J 3 bases short, with 14 bases between. The CDR3 DNA reads TGTGCCAGCAGCGTCTATCGCAGGGGGGACACCGGGGAGCTGTTTTTT. Translation gives CASSVYRRGDTGELFF.

This clone was seen just once. At one end, the junction sequence differs from germline, possibly due to a read error. This chain links TRBV5-4 with TRBJ2-5; D is unclear. Germline CDR1 is SGHNT and CDR2 is YYREEE (reference sequence). This CDR3 has 11 residues. The DNA for the CDR3 is TGTGCCAGCAGCTCTTTGGGTTGGACGGACTTC. Translating it yields CASSSLGWTDF.

CDR3 nucleotides: TGCAGCGTTGAACTGGATAACTATGGCTACACCTTC. This translates into CSVELDNYGYTF. The chain recombines TRBV29-1 with TRBJ1-2; D is undetermined. This CDR3 contains 12 residues. Trimming removed 2 bases from V and 1 base from J, with 5 bases in between. Germline CDR1 and CDR2: SQVTM and ANQGSEA. Using reference TRBV29-1 and TRBJ1-2 for the parts outside the CDR3, the full variable domain is SAVISQKPSRDICQRGTSLTIQCQVDSQVTMMFWYRQQPGQSLTLIATANQGSEATYESGFVIDKFPISRPNLTFSTLTVSNMSPEDSSIYLCSVELDNYGYTFGSGTRLTVV.

The rearrangement uses TRBV9 and TRBJ1-3, with D tentatively TRBD1 (5 bases). Germline V gene lookup returns CDR1 SGDLS and CDR2 YYNGEE. CDR3 length: 15 amino acids. V was cut by 0 bases and J by 2 bases, with 9 bases left in between. CDR3 loop: CASSVAGNPGNTIYF. DNA of the CDR3: TGTGCCAGCAGCGTAGCAGGGAACCCTGGAAACACCATATATTTT.

This sequence joins TRBV5-1 and TRBJ1-1; D is perhaps TRBD1 (5 bases). The CDR3 runs 14 residues. Germline loops: CDR1 SGHRS, CDR2 YFSETQ. V was shortened by 5 bases and J by 5 bases, with 16 bases between the two germline ends. This CDR3 reads CASRAQGLVTEAFF. The CDR3 coding sequence is TGCGCCAGCAGAGCCCAGGGACTGGTAACTGAAGCTTTCTTT. The whole variable domain, remainder taken from reference TRBV5-1 and TRBJ1-1, is KAGVTQTPRYLIKTRGQQVTLSCSPISGHRSVSWYQQTPGQGLQFLFEYFSETQRNKGNFPGRFSGRQFSNSRSEMNVSTLELGDSALYLCASRAQGLVTEAFFGQGTRLTVV.

V is TRBV6-2 or TRBV6-3 and J is TRBJ1-3; D is unclear. The germline CDR1 and CDR2 sequences are MNHEY and SVGEGT. This CDR3 has 16 residues. V was clipped by 6 bases and J by 0 bases, with 15 bases between them. Written as DNA, the CDR3 is TGTGCCAGCAGCCCTATCGCGAGTCTCTCTGGAAACACCATATATTTT. The encoded protein is CASSPIASLSGNTIYF.

This clone occurred once. The chain links TRBV7-8 to TRBJ2-1; D perhaps matches TRBD2 (6 bases). Per germline, CDR1 SGHVS and CDR2 FQNEAQ. Between the trimmed V and J ends, which lost 0 bases and 7 bases, there was a span of 13 bases. This CDR3 contains 15 residues. CDR3 DNA: TGTGCCAGCAGCTTAGCGCGGGACTGGAAAAATGAGCAGTTCTTC. Translation: CASSLARDWKNEQFF.

Only a few counts were recorded for this clone. The CDR3 DNA is TGCGCCAGCAGCCGAAATCCTAGCGGTCAAAAAGAGACCCAGTACTTC. Its translation: CASSRNPSGQKETQYF. The V gene is TRBV5-1, the J gene TRBJ2-5, with 7 bases identical to TRBD2. Germline V gene lookup returns CDR1 SGHRS and CDR2 YFSETQ. The CDR3 is 16 residues long. Trimming cost V 4 bases and J 3 bases; bases outside gene matches: 12.

The V call is TRBV28, the J call TRBJ1-1, with D tentatively TRBD1 (5 bases). The V and J ends lost 10 bases and 11 bases respectively, with 20 bases between them. Per the germline V gene, CDR1 is MDHEN and CDR2 is SYDVKM. The length of the CDR3 is 12 residues. The CDR3 DNA follows: TGTGCCACGTTATTGGACGGGAGGGACGCTTTCTTT. Its translation: CATLLDGRDAFF.

V gene TRBV19 combines with J gene TRBJ1-5; D call uncertain. Germline V CDR1 and CDR2: LNHDA, SQIVND (reference sequence). CDR3 length equals 13 residues. Trimming took 3 bases from V and 4 from J, leaving 7 bases between them. CDR3 nucleotides: TGTGCCAGTAGTATTACGGCAAATCAGCCCCAGCATTTT. It specifies CASSITANQPQHF. Looking up the rest from reference TRBV19 and TRBJ1-5 gives the full variable domain: DGGITQSPKYLFRKEGQNVTLSCEQNLNHDAMYWYRQDPGQGLRLIYYSQIVNDFQKGDIAEGYSVSREKKESFPLTVTSAQKNPTAFYLCASSITANQPQHFGDGTRLSIL.

The chain recombines TRBV6-2 or TRBV6-3 with TRBJ2-7; 10 bases fit TRBD1. CDR1 and CDR2 (germline): MNHEY, SVGEGT. With 2 bases clipped from V and 5 bases from J, the junction kept 3 bases outside the gene matches. The CDR3 is 14 residues long. CDR3 region: CASSYATGGHEQYF. The CDR3 coding sequence is TGTGCCAGCAGTTACGCGACAGGGGGCCACGAGCAGTACTTC.